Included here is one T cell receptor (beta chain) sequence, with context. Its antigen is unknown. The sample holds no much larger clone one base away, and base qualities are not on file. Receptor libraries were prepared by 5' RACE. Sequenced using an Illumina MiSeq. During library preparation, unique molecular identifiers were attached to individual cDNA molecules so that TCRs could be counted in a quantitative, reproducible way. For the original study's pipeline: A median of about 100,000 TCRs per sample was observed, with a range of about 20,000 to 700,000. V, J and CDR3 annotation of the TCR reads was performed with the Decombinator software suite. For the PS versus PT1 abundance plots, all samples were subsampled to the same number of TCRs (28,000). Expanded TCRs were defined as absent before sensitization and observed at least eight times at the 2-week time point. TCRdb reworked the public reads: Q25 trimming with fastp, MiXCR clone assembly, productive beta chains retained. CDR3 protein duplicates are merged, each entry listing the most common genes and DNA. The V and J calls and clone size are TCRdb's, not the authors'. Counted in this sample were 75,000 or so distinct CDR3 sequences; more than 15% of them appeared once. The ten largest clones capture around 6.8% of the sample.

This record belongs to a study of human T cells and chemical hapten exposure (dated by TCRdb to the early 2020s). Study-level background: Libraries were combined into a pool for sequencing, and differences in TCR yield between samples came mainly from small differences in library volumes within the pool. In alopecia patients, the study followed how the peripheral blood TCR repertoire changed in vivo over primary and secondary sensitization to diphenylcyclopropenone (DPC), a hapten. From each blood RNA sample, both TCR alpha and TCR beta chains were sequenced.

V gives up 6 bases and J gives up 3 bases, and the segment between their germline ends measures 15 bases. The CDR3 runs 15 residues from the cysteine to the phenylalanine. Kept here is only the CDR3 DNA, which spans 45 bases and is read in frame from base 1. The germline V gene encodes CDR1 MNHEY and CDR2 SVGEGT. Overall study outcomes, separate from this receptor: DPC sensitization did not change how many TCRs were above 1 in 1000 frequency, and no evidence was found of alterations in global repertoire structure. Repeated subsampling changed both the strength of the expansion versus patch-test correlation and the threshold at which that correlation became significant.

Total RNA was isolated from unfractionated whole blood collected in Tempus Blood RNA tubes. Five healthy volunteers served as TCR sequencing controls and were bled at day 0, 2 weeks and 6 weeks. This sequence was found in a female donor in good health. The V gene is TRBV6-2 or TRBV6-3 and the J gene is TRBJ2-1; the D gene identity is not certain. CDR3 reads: CASSPVLTNYNEQFF. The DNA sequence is TGTGCCAGCAGCCCCGTATTGACAAACTACAATGAGCAGTTCTTC.